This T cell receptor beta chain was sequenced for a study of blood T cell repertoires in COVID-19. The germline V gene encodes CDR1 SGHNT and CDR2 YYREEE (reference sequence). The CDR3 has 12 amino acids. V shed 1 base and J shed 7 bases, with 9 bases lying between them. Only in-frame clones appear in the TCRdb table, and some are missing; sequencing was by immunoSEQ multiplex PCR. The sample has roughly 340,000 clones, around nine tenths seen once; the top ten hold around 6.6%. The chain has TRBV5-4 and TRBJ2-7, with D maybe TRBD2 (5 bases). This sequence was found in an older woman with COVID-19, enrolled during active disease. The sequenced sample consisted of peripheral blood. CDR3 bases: TGTGCCAGCAGCTTGACTGAGCGGGAGCAGTACTTC. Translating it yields CASSLTEREQYF.